Below, 8 T cell receptor beta chains from the same sample are listed, as sequenced in a study of blood T cell repertoires in COVID-19. Profiling relied on immunoSEQ multiplex PCR, and the TCRdb table lists in-frame clones only, not all of them. The sample holds about 410,000 clones, roughly 90% seen once. The sequenced sample consisted of peripheral blood. These receptors all come from a middle-aged woman with COVID-19, enrolled during active disease.

This sequence joins TRBV4-2 and TRBJ2-2, with TRBD2 matching over 8 bases. Germline V gene lookup returns CDR1 LGHNA and CDR2 YNFKEQ. With 1 base clipped from V and 4 bases from J, the junction kept 8 bases outside the gene matches. There are 17 residues in the CDR3. The CDR3 nucleotides are TGTGCCAGCAGCCAAGCTGGCGGGGGGCTGGGCACCGGGGAGCTGTTTTTT. Its protein product is CASSQAGGGLGTGELFF.

V gene TRBV19 combines with J gene TRBJ1-2; 9 nucleotides agree with TRBD1. V gave up 3 bases and J gave up 5 bases; unmatched junction bases: 7. Germline-derived CDR1 and CDR2 are LNHDA and SQIVND (reference sequence). The CDR3 spans 15 residues. CDR3 amino acids: CASSMPTGGGYGYTF. The CDR3 DNA is TGTGCCAGTAGTATGCCGACAGGGGGGGGGTATGGCTACACCTTC.

This clone was counted only a few times. This chain connects TRBV30 to TRBJ2-2, with D perhaps TRBD1 (5 bases). The CDR3 runs to 16 residues. V lost 4 bases to trimming and J lost 0 bases, with 15 bases between them. Germline V gene data show CDR1 as GTSNPN and CDR2 as SVGIG (reference sequence). CDR3 bases: TGTGCCTGGAAATACCAGACAGACTCGAACACCGGGGAGCTGTTTTTT. This encodes CAWKYQTDSNTGELFF.

This sequence joins TRBV5-6 and TRBJ1-1; D is possibly TRBD1 (6 bases). CDR1 SGHDT and CDR2 YYEEEE come from the germline V gene. Between the trimmed V and J ends, which lost 4 bases and 7 bases, there was a span of 11 bases. The CDR3 has 12 amino acids. The CDR3: CASSPQGNEAFF. The CDR3 DNA reads as TGTGCCAGCAGCCCTCAGGGGAATGAAGCTTTCTTT.

The rearrangement joins TRBV11-1 to TRBJ1-1; TRBD1 matches 7 bases. The germline V gene encodes CDR1 SGHAT and CDR2 FQDESV (reference sequence). This CDR3 comprises 15 residues. V lost 2 bases to trimming and J lost 1 base; unmatched junction nucleotides: 4. Written as DNA, the CDR3 is TGTGCCAGCAGCTTAACTGGGACAGCGAACACTGAAGCTTTCTTT. This translates into CASSLTGTANTEAFF. Drawing the rest from reference TRBV11-1 and TRBJ1-1, the complete variable domain is EAEVAQSPRYKITEKSQAVAFWCDPISGHATLYWYRQILGQGPELLVQFQDESVVDDSQLPKDRFSAERLKGVDSTLKIQPAELGDSAMYLCASSLTGTANTEAFFGQGTRLTVV.

The chain uses TRBV19 and TRBJ2-7; D is ambiguous. V lost 6 bases and J lost 2, with 8 bases in between. This CDR3 has 12 amino acids. CDR1 and CDR2 from the germline V gene are LNHDA and SQIVND (reference sequence). The CDR3 DNA is TGTGCCAGTAGGGCAGATCCCTACGAGCAGTACTTC. It translates to CASRADPYEQYF.

V gene TRBV28 combines with J gene TRBJ2-3; D unclear. In germline, CDR1 is MDHEN, CDR2 SYDVKM. Trimming left V 3 bases short and J 3 bases short, with 16 bases between. The CDR3 spans 16 residues. The CDR3 DNA follows: TGTGCCAGCAGTTTCCCCGTGTCCATCGGGACAGATACGCAGTATTTT. It translates to CASSFPVSIGTDTQYF.

A note on this clone: The same CDR3 is also encoded by other DNA sequences in this sample. V and J are TRBV2 and TRBJ2-2, with D maybe TRBD1 (5 bases). The CDR3 extends over 13 amino acids. Germline V gene sequence: CDR1 SNHLY, CDR2 FYNNEI. Trimming stripped 8 bases from V and 0 bases from J, with 7 bases between. CDR3 protein: CASRQTNTGELFF. DNA for the CDR3: TGTGCCAGCCGACAGACGAACACCGGGGAGCTGTTTTTT.